This T cell receptor beta chain was observed in a study of T-cell reconstitution after alpha-beta-depleted transplantation in children. With regard to this clonotype: The antigen is undetermined.

Germline V gene sequence: CDR1 SGHTA, CDR2 FQGNSA. Between the trimmed V and J ends, which lost 5 bases and 3 bases, there was a span of 14 bases. This CDR3 contains 14 residues. During its preparation, the TCRbeta library received unique molecular identifiers. TCRdb processed the PCR reads anew with MiXCR; each CDR3 protein has one entry. This sample has fewer than 250,000 distinct CDR3 sequences, with roughly 15% found just once. Points from the study as a whole: High day-60 TCRbeta diversity in some patients came from surviving recipient T cells and thymic progenitors. Hyperexpanded clones declined; after one year, newly produced T cells mostly supplied diversity. Reports say that about two months after transplant, the alpha-beta T cells came out of several hundred graft clones that had expanded.

This chain joins TRBV7-2 and TRBJ2-7; D may be TRBD2 (5 bases). The sequencing used PBMCs, mostly from graft donor cells, collected 360 days after TCRalphabeta/CD19-depleted stem cell transplant. The sequence was obtained from a male patient aged 2 to 9 who had a stem cell transplant for acute lymphoblastic leukemia, so the T cells may come from the graft donor. DNA for the CDR3: TGTGCCAGCAGCCCTGGGAGAGCCAGCTACGAGCAGTACTTC. It translates to CASSPGRASYEQYF.